This TCR beta chain came from a study of cytomegalovirus exposure and HLA in healthy donors. Notes on the study in general: Trimming of TCR beta V- and J-genes showed a link, identified in a later analysis, to a missense DCLRE1C variant. A previous analysis found most TCR beta V segments productive roughly 87% or roughly 30% of the time.

As regards this clone: Its antigen is not known.

The V gene's germline CDR1 is SGHRS and CDR2 YFSETQ. The CDR3 runs to 19 residues. Trimming cost V 0 bases and J 0 bases, with 16 bases left between them. PCR was performed using 60 Vbeta and 13 Jbeta primers. This table comes from immunoSEQ multiplex PCR, and its TCRdb copy is limited to in-frame clones, with some not included. The table shows fewer than 150,000 clones, with approximately 76% occurring only once. The sample consisted of PBMCs. The chain employs TRBV5-1 and TRBJ2-6; D remains ambiguous. The sequence derives from a middle-aged man in good health and CMV-seropositive. The CDR3 loop is CASSLEGTTSGSGANVLTF. DNA of the CDR3: TGCGCCAGCAGCTTGGAAGGTACCACCTCGGGCTCTGGGGCCAACGTCCTGACTTTC.